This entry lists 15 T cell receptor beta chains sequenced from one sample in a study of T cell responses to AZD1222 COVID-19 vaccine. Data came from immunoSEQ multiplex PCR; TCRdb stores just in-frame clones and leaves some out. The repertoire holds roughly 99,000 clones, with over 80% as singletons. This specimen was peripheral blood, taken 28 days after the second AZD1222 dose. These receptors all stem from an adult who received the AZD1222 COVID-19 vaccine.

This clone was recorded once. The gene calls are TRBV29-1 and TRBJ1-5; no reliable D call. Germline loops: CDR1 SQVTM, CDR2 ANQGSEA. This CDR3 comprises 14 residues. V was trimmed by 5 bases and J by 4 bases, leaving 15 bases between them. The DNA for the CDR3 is TGCAGCGTTATAGTAGGTACTTGGAATCAGCCCCAGCATTTT. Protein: CSVIVGTWNQPQHF.

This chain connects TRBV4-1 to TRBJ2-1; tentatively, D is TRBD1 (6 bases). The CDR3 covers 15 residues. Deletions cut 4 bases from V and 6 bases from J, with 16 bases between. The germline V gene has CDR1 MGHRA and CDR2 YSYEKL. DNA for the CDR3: TGCGCCAGCAGCCCGTATTCCGGGACACCCAATGAGCAGTTCTTC. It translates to CASSPYSGTPNEQFF.

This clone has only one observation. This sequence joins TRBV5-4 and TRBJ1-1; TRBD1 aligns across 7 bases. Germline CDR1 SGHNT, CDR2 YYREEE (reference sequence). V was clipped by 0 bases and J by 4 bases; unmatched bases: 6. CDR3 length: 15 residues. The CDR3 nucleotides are TGTGCCAGCAGCTTGGAGGTCAGGGGGTCCACTGAAGCTTTCTTT. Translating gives CASSLEVRGSTEAFF.

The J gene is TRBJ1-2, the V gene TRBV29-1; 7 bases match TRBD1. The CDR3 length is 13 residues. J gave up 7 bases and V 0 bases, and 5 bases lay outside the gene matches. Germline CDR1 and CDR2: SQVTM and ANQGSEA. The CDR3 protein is CSVEDTGVAGYTF. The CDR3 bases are TGCAGCGTTGAAGACACAGGGGTGGCTGGCTACACCTTC. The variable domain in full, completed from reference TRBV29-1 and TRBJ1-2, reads SAVISQKPSRDICQRGTSLTIQCQVDSQVTMMFWYRQQPGQSLTLIATANQGSEATYESGFVIDKFPISRPNLTFSTLTVSNMSPEDSSIYLCSVEDTGVAGYTFGSGTRLTVV.

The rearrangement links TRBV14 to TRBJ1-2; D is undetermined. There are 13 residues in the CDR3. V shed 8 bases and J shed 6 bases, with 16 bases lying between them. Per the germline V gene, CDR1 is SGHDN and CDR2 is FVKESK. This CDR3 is CASSNGNLDGYTF. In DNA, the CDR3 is TGTGCCAGCTCGAACGGGAATCTGGATGGCTACACCTTC.

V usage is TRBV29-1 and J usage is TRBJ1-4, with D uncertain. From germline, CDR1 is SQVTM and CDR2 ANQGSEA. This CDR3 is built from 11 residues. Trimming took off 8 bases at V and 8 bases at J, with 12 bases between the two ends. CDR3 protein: CSSLEGEKLFF. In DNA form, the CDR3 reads TGCAGCTCTCTCGAGGGCGAAAAACTGTTTTTT.

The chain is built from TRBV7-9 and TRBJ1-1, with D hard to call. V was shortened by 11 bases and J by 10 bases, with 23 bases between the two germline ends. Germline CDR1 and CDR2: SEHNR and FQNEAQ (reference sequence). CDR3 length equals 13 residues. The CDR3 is CAGSPTLGRAAFF. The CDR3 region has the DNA TGTGCCGGGAGCCCCACTCTTGGGCGTGCAGCTTTCTTT.

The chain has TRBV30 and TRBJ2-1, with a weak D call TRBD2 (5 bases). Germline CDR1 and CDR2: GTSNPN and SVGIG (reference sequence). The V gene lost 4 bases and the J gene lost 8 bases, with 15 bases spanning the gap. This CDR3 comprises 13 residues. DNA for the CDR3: TGTGCCTGGAAGGTTCGACCGCGGGATGAGCAGTTCTTC. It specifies CAWKVRPRDEQFF.

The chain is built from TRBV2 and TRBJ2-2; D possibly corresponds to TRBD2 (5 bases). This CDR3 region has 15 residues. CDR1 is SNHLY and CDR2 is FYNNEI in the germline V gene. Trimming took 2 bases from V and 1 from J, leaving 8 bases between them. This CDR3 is CASSETGKNTGELFF. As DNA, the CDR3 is TGTGCCAGCAGTGAAACGGGAAAGAACACCGGGGAGCTGTTTTTT. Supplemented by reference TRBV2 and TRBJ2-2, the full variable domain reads EPEVTQTPSHQVTQMGQEVILRCVPISNHLYFYWYRQILGQKVEFLVSFYNNEISEKSEIFDDQFSVERPDGSNFTLKIRSTKLEDSAMYFCASSETGKNTGELFFGEGSRLTVL.

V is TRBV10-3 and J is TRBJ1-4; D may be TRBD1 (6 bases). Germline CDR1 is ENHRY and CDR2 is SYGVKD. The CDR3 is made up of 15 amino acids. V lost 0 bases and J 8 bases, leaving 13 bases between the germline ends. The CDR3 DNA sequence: TGTGCCATCAGTGAGTCAAACAGGGTGGGAGAAAAACTGTTTTTT. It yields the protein CAISESNRVGEKLFF.

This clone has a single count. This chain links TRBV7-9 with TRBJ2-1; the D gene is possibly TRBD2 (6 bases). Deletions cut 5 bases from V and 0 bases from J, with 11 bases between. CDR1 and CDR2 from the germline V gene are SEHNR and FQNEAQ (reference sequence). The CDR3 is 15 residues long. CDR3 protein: CASSRSGLSYNEQFF. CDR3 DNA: TGTGCCAGCAGCCGTAGCGGACTCTCCTACAATGAGCAGTTCTTC.

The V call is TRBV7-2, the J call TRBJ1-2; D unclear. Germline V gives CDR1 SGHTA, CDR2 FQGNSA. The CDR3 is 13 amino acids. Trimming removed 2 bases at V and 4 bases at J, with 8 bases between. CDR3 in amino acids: CASSLNRAYGYTF. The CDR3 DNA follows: TGTGCCAGCAGCTTAAACAGAGCCTATGGCTACACCTTC.

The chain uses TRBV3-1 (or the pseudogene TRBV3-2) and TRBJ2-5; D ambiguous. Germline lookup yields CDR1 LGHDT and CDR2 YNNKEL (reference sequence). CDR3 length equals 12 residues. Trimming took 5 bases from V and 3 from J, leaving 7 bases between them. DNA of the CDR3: TGTGCCAGCAGCTTTAGTAAAGAGACCCAGTACTTC. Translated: CASSFSKETQYF.

The CDR3 sequence: CASSMIRGYSYEQYF. In nucleotides, the CDR3 is TGCGCCAGCAGCATGATCCGAGGTTACTCCTACGAGCAGTACTTC. The chain links TRBV5-1 to TRBJ2-7; D is unresolved. The CDR3 spans 15 residues. From germline, CDR1 is SGHRS and CDR2 YFSETQ. V dropped 4 bases and J dropped 0 bases, with 14 bases sitting between them.

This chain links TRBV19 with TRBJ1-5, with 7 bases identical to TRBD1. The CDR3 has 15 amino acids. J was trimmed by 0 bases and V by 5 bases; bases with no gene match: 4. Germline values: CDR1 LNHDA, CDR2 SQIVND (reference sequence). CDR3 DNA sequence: TGTGCCAGTAGTGTTCGACAGGGTAGCAATCAGCCCCAGCATTTT. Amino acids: CASSVRQGSNQPQHF.